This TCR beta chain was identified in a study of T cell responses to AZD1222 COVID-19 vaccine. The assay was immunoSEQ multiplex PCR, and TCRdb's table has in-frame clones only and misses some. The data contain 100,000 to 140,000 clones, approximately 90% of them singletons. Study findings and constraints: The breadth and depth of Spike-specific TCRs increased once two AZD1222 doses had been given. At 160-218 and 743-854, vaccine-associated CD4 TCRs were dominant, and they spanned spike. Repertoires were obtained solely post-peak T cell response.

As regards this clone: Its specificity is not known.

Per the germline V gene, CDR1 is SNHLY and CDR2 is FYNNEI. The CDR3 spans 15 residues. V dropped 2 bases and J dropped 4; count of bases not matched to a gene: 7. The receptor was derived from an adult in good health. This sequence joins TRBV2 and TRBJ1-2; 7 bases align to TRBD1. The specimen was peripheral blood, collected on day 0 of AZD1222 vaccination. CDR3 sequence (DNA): TGTGCCAGCAGTGAAACGACAGGGACTTCCTATGGCTACACCTTC. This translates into CASSETTGTSYGYTF.